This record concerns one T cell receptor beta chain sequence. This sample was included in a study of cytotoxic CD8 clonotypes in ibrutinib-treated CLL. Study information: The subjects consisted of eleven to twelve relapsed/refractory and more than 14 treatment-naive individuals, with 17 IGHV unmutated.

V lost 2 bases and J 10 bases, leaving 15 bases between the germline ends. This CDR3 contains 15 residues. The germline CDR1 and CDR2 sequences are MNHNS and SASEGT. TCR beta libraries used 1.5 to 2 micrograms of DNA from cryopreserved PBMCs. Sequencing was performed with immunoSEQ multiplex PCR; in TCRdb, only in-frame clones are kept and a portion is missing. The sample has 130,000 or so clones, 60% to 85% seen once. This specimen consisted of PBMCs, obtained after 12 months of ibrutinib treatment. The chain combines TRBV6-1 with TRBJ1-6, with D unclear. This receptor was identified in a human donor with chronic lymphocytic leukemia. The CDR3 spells CASSENTPSGSPLHF. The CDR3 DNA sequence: TGTGCCAGCAGTGAAAACACACCATCGGGATCACCCCTCCACTTT.